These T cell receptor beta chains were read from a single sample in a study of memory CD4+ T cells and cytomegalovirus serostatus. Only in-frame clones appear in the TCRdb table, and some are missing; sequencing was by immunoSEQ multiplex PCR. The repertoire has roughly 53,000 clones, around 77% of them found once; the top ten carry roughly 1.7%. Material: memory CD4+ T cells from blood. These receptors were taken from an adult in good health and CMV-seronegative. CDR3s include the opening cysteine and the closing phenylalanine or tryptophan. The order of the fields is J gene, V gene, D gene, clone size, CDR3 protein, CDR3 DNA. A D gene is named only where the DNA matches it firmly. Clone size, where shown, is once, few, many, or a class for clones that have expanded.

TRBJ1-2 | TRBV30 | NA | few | CASPLEGRGYTF | TGTGCCTCCCCCCTTGAGGGTAGGGGCTACACCTTC
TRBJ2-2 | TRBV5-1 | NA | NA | CASRSGEVGTGNTGELFF | TGCGCCAGCCGATCTGGGGAGGTCGGGACGGGGAACACCGGGGAGCTGTTTTTT
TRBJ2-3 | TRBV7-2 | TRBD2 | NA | CASSYGGASTDTQYF | TGTGCCAGCAGCTACGGGGGGGCTAGCACAGATACGCAGTATTTT
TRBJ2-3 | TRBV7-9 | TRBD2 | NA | CASSLGRSGSSFSDTQYF | TGTGCCAGCAGCTTAGGTCGTAGCGGGAGCAGCTTCTCCGATACGCAGTATTTT
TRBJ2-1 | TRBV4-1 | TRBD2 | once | CASSHSGGSNWFF | TGCGCCAGCAGCCATAGCGGGGGGTCTAACTGGTTCTTC
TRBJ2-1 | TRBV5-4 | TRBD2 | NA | CASSLGLAGGDEQFF | TGTGCCAGCAGCTTGGGGCTAGCGGGAGGGGATGAGCAGTTCTTC
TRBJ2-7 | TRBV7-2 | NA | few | CASSLRMLGYEQYF | TGTGCCAGCAGCTTAAGGATGCTGGGCTACGAGCAGTACTTC
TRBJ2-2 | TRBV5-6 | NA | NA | CASMRRITGELFF | TGTGCCAGCATGAGAAGAATCACCGGGGAGCTGTTTTTT
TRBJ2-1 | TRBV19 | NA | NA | CASSNQYSLYNEQFF | TGTGCCAGTAGTAACCAGTATAGCCTCTACAATGAGCAGTTCTTC
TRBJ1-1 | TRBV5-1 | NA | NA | CASSNLHGTNTEAFF | TGCGCCAGCAGCAACCTACACGGGACTAACACTGAAGCTTTCTTT
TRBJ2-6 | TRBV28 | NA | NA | CASSLSGPGANVLTF | TGTGCCAGCAGTTTGTCCGGGCCTGGGGCCAACGTCCTGACTTTC
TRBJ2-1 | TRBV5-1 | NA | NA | CASSSWTENNEQFF | TGCGCCAGCAGCTCCTGGACGGAAAACAATGAGCAGTTCTTC
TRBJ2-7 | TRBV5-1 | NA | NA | CASSFTGRSSSYEQYF | TGCGCCAGCAGCTTTACAGGGCGCTCGAGCTCCTACGAGCAGTACTTC
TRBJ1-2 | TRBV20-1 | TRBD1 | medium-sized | CSATGAVGYTF | TGCAGTGCCACAGGGGCGGTCGGCTACACCTTC
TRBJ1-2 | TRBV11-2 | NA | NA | CASSSGVKNYGYTF | TGTGCCAGCAGCTCAGGGGTGAAGAACTATGGCTACACCTTC
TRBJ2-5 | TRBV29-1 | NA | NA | CSVQQGGAETQYF | TGCAGCGTTCAACAGGGAGGGGCAGAGACCCAGTACTTC
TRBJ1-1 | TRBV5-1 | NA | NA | CASSLVSGKAFF | TGCGCCAGCAGCTTGGTGTCAGGGAAAGCTTTCTTT
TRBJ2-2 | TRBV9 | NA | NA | CASSVARYTGELFF | TGTGCCAGCAGCGTAGCTCGGTACACCGGGGAGCTGTTTTTT
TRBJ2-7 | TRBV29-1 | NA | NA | CSANGWDGSYEQYF | TGCAGCGCCAACGGATGGGACGGTTCCTACGAGCAGTACTTC
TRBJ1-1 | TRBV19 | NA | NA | CASSNPPKLGTATEAFF | TGTGCCAGTAGCAACCCTCCCAAACTCGGGACGGCCACTGAAGCTTTCTTT
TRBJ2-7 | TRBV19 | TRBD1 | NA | CASSIATGGYFTQYF | TGTGCCAGTAGTATAGCAACAGGGGGCTACTTCACGCAGTACTTC
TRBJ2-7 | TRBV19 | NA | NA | CASSRYGTANSYEQYF | TGTGCCAGTAGTCGATACGGGACGGCTAACTCCTACGAGCAGTACTTC
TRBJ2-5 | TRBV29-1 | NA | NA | CSVPVLETQYF | TGCAGCGTTCCAGTCCTGGAGACCCAGTACTTC
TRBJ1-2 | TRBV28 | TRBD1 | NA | CASSSGGNGYTF | TGTGCCAGCAGTTCAGGGGGCAACGGCTACACCTTC
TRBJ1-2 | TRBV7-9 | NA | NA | CASSLAAGAAHTF | TGTGCCAGCAGCTTAGCGGCGGGCGCAGCCCACACCTTC
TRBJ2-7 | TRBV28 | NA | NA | CASGDPSEQYF | TGTGCCAGCGGGGACCCCTCTGAGCAGTACTTC
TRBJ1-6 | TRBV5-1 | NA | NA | CASSSGLGTDYNSPLHF | TGCGCCAGCAGCTCGGGCTTGGGGACCGACTATAATTCACCCCTCCACTTT
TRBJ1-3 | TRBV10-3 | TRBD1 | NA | CAISAGDSSGNTIYF | TGTGCCATCAGTGCAGGGGACAGCTCTGGAAACACCATATATTTT
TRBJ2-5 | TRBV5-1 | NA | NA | CASSLAAGAGETQYF | TGCGCCAGCAGCTTGGCCGCAGGGGCGGGGGAGACCCAGTACTTC
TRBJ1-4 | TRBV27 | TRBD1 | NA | CASSGRQGINEKLFF | TGTGCCAGCAGTGGCAGACAGGGGATTAATGAAAAACTGTTTTTT
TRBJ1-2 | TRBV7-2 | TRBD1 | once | CASSSGQGSVYGYTF | TGTGCCAGCAGCTCGGGACAGGGCTCTGTCTATGGCTACACCTTC
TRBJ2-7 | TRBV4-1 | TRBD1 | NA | CASSQADRVDYEQYF | TGCGCCAGCAGCCAAGCGGACAGGGTGGACTACGAGCAGTACTTC
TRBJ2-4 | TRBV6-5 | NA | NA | CASSYSITQRRNIQYF | TGTGCCAGCAGTTACTCGATAACACAGAGACGAAACATTCAGTACTTC
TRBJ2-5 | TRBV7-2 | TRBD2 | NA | CASSPRTAAGGTQYF | TGTGCCAGCAGCCCACGGACCGCCGCGGGGGGGACCCAGTACTTC
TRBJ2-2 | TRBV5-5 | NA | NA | CASSFSGTANTGELFF | TGTGCCAGCAGCTTCTCCGGGACCGCGAACACCGGGGAGCTGTTTTTT
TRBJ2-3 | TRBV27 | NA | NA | CASRFLGRPDTQYF | TGTGCCAGCAGATTTTTGGGGAGGCCAGATACGCAGTATTTT
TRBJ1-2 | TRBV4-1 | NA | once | CASSQDRGSNYGYTF | TGCGCCAGCAGCCAAGATCGTGGTTCTAACTATGGCTACACCTTC
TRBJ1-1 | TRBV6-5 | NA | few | CASTFRENTEAFF | TGTGCCAGCACCTTTCGGGAGAACACTGAAGCTTTCTTT
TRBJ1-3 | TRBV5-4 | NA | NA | CASSSGTLFGNTIYF | TGTGCCAGCAGCTCCGGGACACTCTTTGGAAACACCATATATTTT
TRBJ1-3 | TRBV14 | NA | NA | CASSPGGGRGGNTIYF | TGTGCCAGCAGCCCCGGCGGGGGGCGCGGAGGAAACACCATATATTTT
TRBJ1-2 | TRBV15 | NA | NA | CATSRDGVASYTF | TGTGCCACCAGCAGAGATGGTGTGGCTAGCTACACCTTC
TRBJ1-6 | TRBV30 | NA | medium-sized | CAWRAGGNYNSPLHF | TGTGCCTGGAGAGCCGGGGGTAACTATAATTCACCCCTCCACTTT
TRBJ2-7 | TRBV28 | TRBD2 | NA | CASSPGGSGAYEQYF | TGTGCCAGCAGCCCGGGGGGTAGCGGGGCCTACGAGCAGTACTTC
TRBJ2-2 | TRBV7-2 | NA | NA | CASRPKVFGELFF | TGTGCCAGCAGGCCAAAGGTTTTCGGGGAGCTGTTTTTT
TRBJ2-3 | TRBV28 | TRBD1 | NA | CASSLWGQDDTQYF | TGTGCCAGCAGTTTATGGGGACAGGACGATACGCAGTATTTT
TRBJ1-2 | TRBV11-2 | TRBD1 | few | CASSPRQGLNYGYTF | TGTGCCAGCAGCCCTCGACAGGGACTTAACTATGGCTACACCTTC
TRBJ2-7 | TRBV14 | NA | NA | CASSQVGLAISEQYF | TGTGCCAGCAGCCAAGTTGGCCTAGCGATCTCCGAGCAGTACTTC
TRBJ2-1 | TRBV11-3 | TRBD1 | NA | CASSSPGTGSYNEQFF | TGTGCCAGCAGCTCACCGGGGACAGGTAGCTACAATGAGCAGTTCTTC
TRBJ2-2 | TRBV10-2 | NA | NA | CASQFRTDGELFF | TGCGCCAGCCAGTTTAGGACAGACGGGGAGCTGTTTTTT
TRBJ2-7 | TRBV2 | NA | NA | CASSEPFDPTQYF | TGTGCCAGCAGTGAACCTTTCGATCCCACGCAGTACTTC
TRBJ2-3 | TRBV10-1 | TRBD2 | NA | CASSDLAGGIESDTQYF | TGCGCCAGCAGTGACCTAGCGGGAGGGATTGAGTCCGATACGCAGTATTTT
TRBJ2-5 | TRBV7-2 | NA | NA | CASSLAYKETQYF | TGTGCCAGCAGCTTAGCCTACAAAGAGACCCAGTACTTC
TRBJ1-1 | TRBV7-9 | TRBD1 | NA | CASSLGWAGQGVIF | TGTGCCAGCAGCTTAGGGTGGGCCGGACAGGGAGTTATCTTT
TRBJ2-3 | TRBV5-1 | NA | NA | CASSFERDRQLTDTQYF | TGCGCCAGCAGCTTTGAAAGGGACCGCCAACTCACAGATACGCAGTATTTT